Below are 21 T cell receptor beta chains sequenced from a single sample in a study of blood T cell repertoires in COVID-19. Sequencing used immunoSEQ multiplex PCR; TCRdb keeps in-frame clones, though not all of them. The sample lists 72,000 or so clones, 90% occurring once. Sample: peripheral blood. Receptors were obtained from an elderly woman with acute or convalescent COVID-19.

The CDR3 bases are TGTGCCAGCAGCCAAGATGCGGGGGGCCAGCCCCAGCATTTT. It is translated as CASSQDAGGQPQHF. The rearrangement uses TRBV3-1 (or the pseudogene TRBV3-2) and TRBJ1-5; a possible D gene is TRBD1 (6 bases). Germline V gene lookup returns CDR1 LGHDT and CDR2 YNNKEL (reference sequence). V lost 0 bases, J lost 7 bases, and 10 bases lay in between. CDR3 length: 14 amino acids.

This chain joins TRBV4-1 and TRBJ2-7; TRBD1 is a possible D gene (5 bases). V shed 0 bases and J shed 4 bases, with 13 bases lying between them. Germline V lookup: CDR1 MGHRA, CDR2 YSYEKL. This CDR3 region has 15 residues. The CDR3 here is CASSQDQQGAYEQYF. DNA for the CDR3: TGCGCCAGCAGCCAAGATCAACAAGGGGCTTACGAGCAGTACTTC.

This clone was seen more than once but under ten times. V and J are TRBV3-1 (or the pseudogene TRBV3-2) and TRBJ2-1, with D tentatively TRBD1 (5 bases). The germline V gene encodes CDR1 LGHDT and CDR2 YNNKEL (reference sequence). V was trimmed by 3 bases and J by 2 bases, leaving 8 bases between them. The CDR3 consists of 14 residues. CDR3 in DNA: TGTGCCAGCAGCCATGCAGGGACCTACAATGAGCAGTTCTTC. It specifies CASSHAGTYNEQFF.

J is TRBJ1-3 and V is TRBV5-6; D is undetermined. V shed 2 bases and J shed 0 bases, with 15 bases lying between them. This CDR3 spans 17 amino acids. In germline, CDR1 is SGHDT, CDR2 YYEEEE. CDR3 coding DNA: TGTGCCAGCAGCTTTTTGCCAGGTGGGAGCTCTGGAAACACCATATATTTT. Translated: CASSFLPGGSSGNTIYF.

This chain connects TRBV23-1 to TRBJ2-7; the match to TRBD1 covers 7 bases. TRBV23-1 is classed as an ORF, of uncertain function. The V and J ends lost 4 bases and 7 bases, in that order; junction bases with no gene match: 25. CDR3 size: 19 residues. As DNA, the CDR3 is TGCGCCAGCAGTCGAACCGGGACAGCCCTTTTCCCTCTCTTGGGGGAGCAGTACTTC. Encoded protein: CASSRTGTALFPLLGEQYF.

This clone came up once. The chain is built from TRBV15 and TRBJ2-1; TRBD2 aligns across 11 bases. Germline assignment: CDR1 LNHNV and CDR2 YYDKDF (reference sequence). This CDR3 has 16 amino acids. The ends lost 1 base at V and 7 bases at J; junction bases unmatched: 6. DNA of the CDR3: TGTGCCACCAGCAGAGGTACTAGCGGGAGAGGGAATGAGCAGTTCTTC. Residues: CATSRGTSGRGNEQFF.

The chain has TRBV5-1 and TRBJ2-1, with no clear D. This CDR3 is 15 amino acids long. V dropped 0 bases and J dropped 0 bases, with 7 bases sitting between them. Germline CDR1 and CDR2: SGHRS and YFSETQ. Here the CDR3 reads CASSLGAISYNEQFF. For the CDR3, the DNA is TGCGCCAGCAGCTTGGGAGCCATCTCCTACAATGAGCAGTTCTTC.

The genes are TRBV10-3 and TRBJ2-1, with TRBD1 matching over 8 bases. Trimming cost V 6 bases and J 5 bases; bases outside gene matches: 6. The CDR3 length is 14 residues. Germline CDR1 and CDR2: ENHRY and SYGVKD. The CDR3 DNA sequence: TGTGCCATCAGAGGACAGGGACGGCACAATGAGCAGTTCTTC. This translates into CAIRGQGRHNEQFF.

The J gene is TRBJ2-2, the V gene TRBV19, with 9 nucleotides matching TRBD1. With 4 bases clipped from V and 1 base from J, the junction kept 4 bases outside the gene matches. Germline assignment: CDR1 LNHDA and CDR2 SQIVND (reference sequence). The CDR3 spans 16 residues. In DNA, the CDR3 is TGTGCCAGTAGTAGGGCGGGACAGGGGAACACCGGGGAGCTGTTTTTT. Amino acid sequence: CASSRAGQGNTGELFF.

J is TRBJ2-1 and V is TRBV3-1 (or the pseudogene TRBV3-2); 10 positions agree with TRBD2. The CDR3 has 16 residues. J was trimmed by 0 bases and V by 6 bases; bases with no gene match: 5. The germline V gene has CDR1 LGHDT and CDR2 YNNKEL (reference sequence). The CDR3: CASSLAGGLSYNEQFF. The CDR3 bases are TGTGCCAGCAGTTTAGCGGGGGGCCTCTCCTACAATGAGCAGTTCTTC.

V usage is TRBV19 and J usage is TRBJ2-3, with 12 bases fitting TRBD2. V lost 5 bases and J lost 4; bases outside the gene matches: 7. CDR1 LNHDA and CDR2 SQIVND come from the germline V gene (reference sequence). The CDR3 extends over 16 amino acids. CDR3 region: CASSPLAGGPSDTQYF. Here the CDR3 DNA reads TGTGCCAGTAGTCCTCTAGCGGGAGGGCCCTCAGATACGCAGTATTTT. The variable domain in full, with the rest retrieved from reference TRBV19 and TRBJ2-3, is DGGITQSPKYLFRKEGQNVTLSCEQNLNHDAMYWYRQDPGQGLRLIYYSQIVNDFQKGDIAEGYSVSREKKESFPLTVTSAQKNPTAFYLCASSPLAGGPSDTQYFGPGTRLTVL.

The chain has TRBV5-4 and TRBJ2-7; 7 bases match TRBD1. The germline CDR1 and CDR2 sequences are SGHNT and YYREEE (reference sequence). The CDR3 runs to 14 residues. Trimming took 0 bases from V and 2 from J; bases not matched to a gene: 2. The chain's CDR3 is CASSLDQGAYEQYF. CDR3 coding DNA: TGTGCCAGCAGCTTGGATCAGGGGGCCTACGAGCAGTACTTC.

This sequence joins TRBV3-1 (or the pseudogene TRBV3-2) and TRBJ2-7, with TRBD1 matching over 8 bases. Germline V CDR1 and CDR2: LGHDT, YNNKEL (reference sequence). The CDR3 has 14 residues. Trimming cost V 5 bases and J 7 bases; bases outside gene matches: 10. The CDR3 sequence: CASSSDRVTGEQYF. The CDR3 nucleotides read TGTGCCAGCAGCTCGGACAGGGTAACGGGAGAGCAGTACTTC.

The chain links TRBV4-2 to TRBJ1-2, with 7 positions matching TRBD1. V was pared by 4 bases and J by 3 bases, with 5 bases of the junction left unmatched. The CDR3 runs 14 residues. Germline lookup yields CDR1 LGHNA and CDR2 YNFKEQ. This CDR3 reads CASSPTGQDYGYTF. CDR3 DNA sequence: TGTGCCAGCAGCCCCACCGGACAGGACTATGGCTACACCTTC.

This chain joins TRBV18 and TRBJ1-5; 9 bases fit TRBD1. CDR3 size: 14 residues. The V gene's germline CDR1 is KGHSH and CDR2 LQKENI. The junction had 6 bases not matched to a gene; V was cut back by 6 bases and J by 6 bases. The CDR3, as DNA: TGTGCCAGCTCCCCGGGACAGGGTGTTCAGCCCCAGCATTTT. It encodes CASSPGQGVQPQHF.

The chain recombines TRBV5-1 with TRBJ2-3; TRBD2 aligns across 9 bases. Germline CDR1 and CDR2: SGHRS and YFSETQ. J was trimmed by 0 bases and V by 5 bases; bases with no gene match: 4. This CDR3 contains 15 residues. The CDR3 region is CASRTSGSSTDTQYF. The CDR3 nucleotides are TGCGCCAGCAGGACTAGCGGCTCTAGCACAGATACGCAGTATTTT.

The chain links TRBV25-1 to TRBJ1-4; D is perhaps TRBD1 (5 bases). Germline CDR1 and CDR2: MGHDK and SYGVNS. The CDR3 length is 16 residues. V was trimmed by 5 bases and J by 3 bases, leaving 16 bases between them. The CDR3 DNA follows: TGTGCCAGCAGTTCGGGCAGGGCATCTGCTAATGAAAAACTGTTTTTT. Its protein is CASSSGRASANEKLFF.

The V call is TRBV5-1, the J call TRBJ2-2; TRBD1 aligns across 9 bases. The CDR3 spans 16 residues. V lost 3 bases, J lost 3 bases, and 6 bases stayed unmatched. Germline V gene sequence: CDR1 SGHRS, CDR2 YFSETQ. Here the CDR3 reads CASSWTGVSDTGELFF. The CDR3 DNA is TGCGCCAGCAGCTGGACAGGGGTATCGGACACCGGGGAGCTGTTTTTT.

This clone came up once. The chain recombines TRBV7-2 with TRBJ1-1; tentatively, D is TRBD1 (6 bases). The CDR3 contains 13 residues. Trimming cost V 2 bases and J 3 bases, with 7 bases left between them. Germline CDR1 is SGHTA and CDR2 is FQGNSA. The CDR3 nucleotides read TGTGCCAGCAGCTTAACAGGGCACACTGAAGCTTTCTTT. Translation gives CASSLTGHTEAFF. Supplemented by reference TRBV7-2 and TRBJ1-1, the full variable domain reads GAGVSQSPSNKVTEKGKDVELRCDPISGHTALYWYRQSLGQGLEFLIYFQGNSAPDKSGLPSDRFSAERTGGSVSTLTIQRTQQEDSAVYLCASSLTGHTEAFFGQGTRLTVV.

The rearrangement uses TRBV5-1 and TRBJ2-2; perhaps TRBD1 as D (5 bases). The CDR3 sequence is 14 residues long. From germline, CDR1 is SGHRS and CDR2 YFSETQ. Trimming removed 0 bases at V and 5 bases at J, with 8 bases between. CDR3 DNA sequence: TGCGCCAGCAGCTTGGACCCAGGGACCGGGGAGCTGTTTTTT. It codes for CASSLDPGTGELFF.

The V call is TRBV11-2, the J call TRBJ2-7; 8 bases map to TRBD1. Losses at the gene ends were 4 bases for V and 6 bases for J; bases not matched to a gene: 8. This CDR3 has 14 amino acids. CDR1 and CDR2 (germline): SGHAT, FQNNGV. The CDR3 loop reads CASSSDRVGGEQYF. The DNA for the CDR3 is TGTGCCAGCAGCTCGGACAGGGTGGGCGGCGAGCAGTACTTC.